This TCR beta chain was identified in a study of T cell changes during pregnancy in multiple sclerosis. Profiled with immunoSEQ multiplex PCR; TCRdb holds only in-frame clones, not every one. This sample has fewer than 45,000 clones, with 89% found just once. The CDR3 runs 15 residues. V lost 2 bases, J lost 4 bases, and 15 bases lay in between. Germline-derived CDR1 and CDR2 are SGHTS and YDEGEE. This TCR was recovered from a female donor with multiple sclerosis, enrolled in a pregnancy study. The starting material was CD4+ T cells from peripheral blood mononuclear cells, obtained in the first trimester of pregnancy. The chain joins TRBV5-8 to TRBJ1-2; D is unclear. Here the CDR3 DNA reads TGTGCCAGCAGCTTCCCCGGAGTTGAGAGCTATGGCTACACCTTC. Its protein product is CASSFPGVESYGYTF.